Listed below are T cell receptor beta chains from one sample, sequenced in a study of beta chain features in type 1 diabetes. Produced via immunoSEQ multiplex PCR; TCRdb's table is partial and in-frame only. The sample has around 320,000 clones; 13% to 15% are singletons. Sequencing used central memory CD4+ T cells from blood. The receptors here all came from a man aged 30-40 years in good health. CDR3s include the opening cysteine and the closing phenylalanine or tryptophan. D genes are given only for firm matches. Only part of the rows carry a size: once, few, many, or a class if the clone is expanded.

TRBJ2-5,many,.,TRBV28,CASSLGGWKAQYF,TGTGCCAGCAGTTTAGGGGGGTGGAAGGCCCAGTACTTC
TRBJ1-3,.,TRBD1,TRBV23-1,CASSRGTGKFRDGNTIYF,TGCGCCAGCAGTCGAGGGACAGGGAAGTTTAGAGATGGAAACACCATATATTTT
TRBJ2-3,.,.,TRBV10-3,CAISESRSTDTQYF,TGTGCCATCAGTGAGTCGAGAAGCACAGATACGCAGTATTTT
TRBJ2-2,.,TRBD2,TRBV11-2,CASSPRTSGPNTGELFF,TGTGCCAGCAGCCCGCGGACTAGCGGACCGAACACCGGGGAGCTGTTTTTT
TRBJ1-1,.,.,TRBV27,CASSQNRANTEAFF,TGTGCCAGCAGCCAAAACAGGGCGAACACTGAAGCTTTCTTT
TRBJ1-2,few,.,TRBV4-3,CASSRKGVGGYTF,TGCGCCAGCAGCCGAAAAGGGGTAGGGGGCTACACCTTC
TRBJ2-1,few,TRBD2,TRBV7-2,CASSLAGTSRGEQFF,TGTGCCAGCAGCTTAGCGGGGACTAGCCGGGGTGAGCAGTTCTTC
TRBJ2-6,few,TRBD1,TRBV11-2,CASSSTRDRGPRANVLTF,TGTGCCAGCAGCTCAACTCGGGACAGGGGGCCTCGGGCCAACGTCCTGACTTTC
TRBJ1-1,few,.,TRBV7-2,CASSLMGGKHGAFF,TGTGCCAGCAGCCTTATGGGCGGAAAGCACGGGGCTTTCTTT
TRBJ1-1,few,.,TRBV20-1,CSASLGHEAFF,TGCAGTGCGTCCCTCGGGCATGAAGCTTTCTTT
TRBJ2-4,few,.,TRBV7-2,CASSLQLAKNIQYF,TGTGCCAGCAGCTTGCAACTGGCCAAAAACATTCAGTACTTC
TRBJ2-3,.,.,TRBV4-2,CASSVNAGHSTDTQYF,TGTGCCAGCAGCGTTAACGCGGGACATTCCACAGATACGCAGTATTTT
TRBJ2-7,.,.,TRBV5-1,CASSTSGNYEQYF,TGCGCCAGCAGCACTTCCGGGAACTACGAGCAGTACTTC
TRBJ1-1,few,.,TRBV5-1,CASSLVGSQNTEAFF,TGCGCCAGCAGCTTGGTGGGGAGCCAGAACACTGAAGCTTTCTTT
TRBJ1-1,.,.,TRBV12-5,CASGLSPMNTEAFF,TGTGCTAGTGGTTTAAGTCCGATGAACACTGAAGCTTTCTTT
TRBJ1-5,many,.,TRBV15,CATSSTSNQPQHF,TGTGCCACCAGCAGCACATCCAATCAGCCCCAGCATTTT
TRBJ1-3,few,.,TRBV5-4,CASSSREGNTIYF,TGTGCCAGCAGCTCCAGGGAGGGAAACACCATATATTTT
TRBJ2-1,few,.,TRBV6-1,CASSRYNEQFF,TGTGCCAGCAGCAGATACAATGAGCAGTTCTTC
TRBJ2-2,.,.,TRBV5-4,CASTTPGHPGELFF,TGTGCCAGCACCACCCCTGGCCACCCCGGGGAGCTGTTTTTT
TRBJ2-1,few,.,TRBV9,CASSLSGYNEQFF,TGTGCCAGCAGTTTATCAGGGTACAATGAGCAGTTCTTC
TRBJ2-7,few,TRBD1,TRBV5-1,CASGQGRAYEQYF,TGCGCCAGCGGACAGGGGAGGGCCTACGAGCAGTACTTC
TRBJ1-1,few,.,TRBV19,CASRETQGIINTEAFF,TGTGCCAGTAGGGAAACTCAGGGGATAATAAACACTGAAGCTTTCTTT
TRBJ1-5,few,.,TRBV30,CAWNPSHSNSNQPQHF,TGTGCCTGGAACCCGTCCCACAGTAATAGCAATCAGCCCCAGCATTTT
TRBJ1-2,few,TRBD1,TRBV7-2,CASSLGSGGRSYGYTF,TGTGCCAGCAGCTTAGGTTCAGGGGGCAGGAGCTATGGCTACACCTTC
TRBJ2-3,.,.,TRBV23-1,CASSQSKVVPDTQYF,TGCGCCAGCAGTCAATCTAAGGTAGTCCCAGATACGCAGTATTTT
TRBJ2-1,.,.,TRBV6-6,CASSSDREQFF,TGTGCCAGCAGTTCAGACCGTGAGCAGTTCTTC
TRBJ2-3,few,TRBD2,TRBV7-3,CASSLGASGFSDTQYF,TGTGCCAGCAGCTTAGGGGCTAGCGGGTTTTCAGATACGCAGTATTTT
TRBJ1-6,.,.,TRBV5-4,CASSLSAGKESPLHF,TGTGCCAGCAGCTTGTCAGCTGGGAAAGAATCACCCCTCCACTTT
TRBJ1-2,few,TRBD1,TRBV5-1,CASSPWTGSNYGYTF,TGCGCCAGCAGCCCCTGGACAGGGAGTAACTATGGCTACACCTTC
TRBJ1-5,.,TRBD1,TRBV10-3,CASSQDRDVEHF,TGTGCCAGCAGCCAAGACAGGGACGTCGAGCATTTT
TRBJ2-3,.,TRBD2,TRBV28,CASRLAGVADTQYF,TGTGCCAGCAGGTTAGCGGGAGTCGCAGATACGCAGTATTTT
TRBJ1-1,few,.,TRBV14,CASSQVAGALEAFF,TGTGCCAGCAGTCAAGTTGCTGGGGCCCTTGAAGCTTTCTTT
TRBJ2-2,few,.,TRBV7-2,CASSSTNTGELFF,TGTGCCAGCAGCTCAACAAACACCGGGGAGCTGTTTTTT
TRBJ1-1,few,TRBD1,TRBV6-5,CASSRTGKNTEAFF,TGTGCCAGCAGTCGGACAGGGAAGAACACTGAAGCTTTCTTT
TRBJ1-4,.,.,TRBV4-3,CASSQDLGFNEKLFF,TGCGCCAGCAGCCAAGATCTAGGATTTAATGAAAAACTGTTTTTT
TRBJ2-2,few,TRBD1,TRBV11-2,CASSTSSYRGRNTGELFF,TGTGCCAGCAGCACCTCTTCATACAGGGGGCGGAACACCGGGGAGCTGTTTTTT
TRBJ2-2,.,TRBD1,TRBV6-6,CASSRTGNTGELFF,TGTGCCAGCAGTAGGACAGGGAACACCGGGGAGCTGTTTTTT
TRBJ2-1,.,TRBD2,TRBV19,CASTQPGTIEQFF,TGTGCCAGTACCCAGCCCGGGACTATTGAGCAGTTCTTC
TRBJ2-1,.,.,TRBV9,CASSVDIRLDYNEQFF,TGTGCCAGCAGCGTAGACATACGGTTGGATTACAATGAGCAGTTCTTC
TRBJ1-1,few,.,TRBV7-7,CASSSAAGETEAFF,TGTGCCAGCAGCTCGGCGGCGGGGGAGACTGAAGCTTTCTTT
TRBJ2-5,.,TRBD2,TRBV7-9,CASSKGTSGHRGETQYF,TGTGCCAGCAGCAAAGGGACTAGCGGCCACCGCGGAGAGACCCAGTACTTC
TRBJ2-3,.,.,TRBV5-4,CASSLYRTDTQYF,TGTGCCAGCAGCTTGTACCGCACAGATACGCAGTATTTT
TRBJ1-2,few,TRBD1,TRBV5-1,CASSLQGPNYGYTF,TGCGCCAGCAGCTTACAGGGGCCAAACTATGGCTACACCTTC
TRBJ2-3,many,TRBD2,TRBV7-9,CASSLTSGGTQYF,TGTGCCAGCAGCTTGACTAGCGGGGGGACGCAGTATTTT
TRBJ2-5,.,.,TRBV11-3,CASSPQAQTQETQYF,TGTGCCAGCAGCCCTCAGGCACAGACCCAAGAGACCCAGTACTTC
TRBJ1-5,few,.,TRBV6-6,CASSPSTSTQPQHF,TGTGCCAGCAGTCCTAGTACGAGTACTCAGCCCCAGCATTTT
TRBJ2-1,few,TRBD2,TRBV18,CASSSGRAGNNEQFF,TGTGCCAGCTCGAGCGGGAGGGCCGGGAACAATGAGCAGTTCTTC
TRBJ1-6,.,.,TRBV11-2,CASSLGYNSPLHF,TGTGCCAGCAGCTTAGGGTATAATTCACCCCTCCACTTT
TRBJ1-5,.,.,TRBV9,CASSQGQNQPQHF,TGTGCCAGCAGCCAAGGACAGAATCAGCCCCAGCATTTT